This T cell receptor beta chain was recorded in a study of beta chain features in type 1 diabetes. Expressed TCRB transcripts got sequenced, as all isolated RNA was reverse transcribed. The table came from immunoSEQ multiplex PCR; TCRdb's copy has only in-frame clones and leaves some out. The sample holds around 250,000 clones, roughly 21% seen once. The CDR3 loop spans 13 amino acids. Trimming pared 3 bases from V and 0 bases from J, leaving 8 bases between. Germline V gene sequence: CDR1 GTSNPN, CDR2 SVGIG (reference sequence). Whole-study results and caveats: Significant though moderate, a shortening of TCRB CDR3s appeared in all four CD4+ subsets of Type 1 diabetes patients. A pattern of fewer insertions and more deletions at VDJ junctions was seen in type 1 diabetes patients.

This clone was observed a handful of times. Its antigen remains unidentified. V is TRBV30 and J is TRBJ1-2; D is unclear. What was sequenced was naive CD4+ T cells from blood. This sequence originates from a woman aged 40 to 55 with type 1 diabetes. Here the CDR3 DNA reads TGTGCCTGGAGCCTAGAGACTAACTATGGCTACACCTTC. As protein: CAWSLETNYGYTF.